This paragraph covers one TCR beta chain sequence. This entry is derived from a study of blood T cell repertoires in COVID-19. The wider study: The analysed material was cDNA or gDNA that came from T cells, B-cell-depleted T cells, or PBMCs.

Trimming removed 3 bases at V and 1 base at J, with 5 bases between. Germline values: CDR1 DFQATT, CDR2 SNEGSKA (reference sequence). The CDR3 covers 12 residues. Original data processing: Amplification from reference gene primers served as the basis for estimated nucleated cell counts. Clones were sequenced by immunoSEQ multiplex PCR, and TCRdb holds only the in-frame ones, with some missing. D and trimming come from the DNA, and the V and J calls and clone size come from that table. The data hold 250,000 to 300,000 clones, with about 85% observed a single time. This TCR was recovered from a man aged 18 to 29 with active or convalescent COVID-19. This chain connects TRBV20-1 to TRBJ2-3; no clear D gene. The sample consisted of peripheral blood. CDR3 in DNA: TGCAGTGCTAGTCCGGGCACAGATACGCAGTATTTT. It yields the protein CSASPGTDTQYF.